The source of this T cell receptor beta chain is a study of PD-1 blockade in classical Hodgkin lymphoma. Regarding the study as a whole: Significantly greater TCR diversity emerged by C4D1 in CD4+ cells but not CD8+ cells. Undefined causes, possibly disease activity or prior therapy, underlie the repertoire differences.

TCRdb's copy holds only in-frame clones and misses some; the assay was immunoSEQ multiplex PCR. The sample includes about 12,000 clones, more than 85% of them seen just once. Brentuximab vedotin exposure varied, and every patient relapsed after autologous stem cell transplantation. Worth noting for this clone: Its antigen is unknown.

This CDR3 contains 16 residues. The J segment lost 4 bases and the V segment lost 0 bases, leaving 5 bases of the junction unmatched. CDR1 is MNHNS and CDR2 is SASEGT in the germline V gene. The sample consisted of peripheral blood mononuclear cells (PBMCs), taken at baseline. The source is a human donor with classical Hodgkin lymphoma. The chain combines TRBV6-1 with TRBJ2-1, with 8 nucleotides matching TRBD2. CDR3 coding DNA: TGTGCCAGCAGTGAAGCGACCGGGGGGGCTTACAATGAGCAGTTCTTC. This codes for CASSEATGGAYNEQFF.